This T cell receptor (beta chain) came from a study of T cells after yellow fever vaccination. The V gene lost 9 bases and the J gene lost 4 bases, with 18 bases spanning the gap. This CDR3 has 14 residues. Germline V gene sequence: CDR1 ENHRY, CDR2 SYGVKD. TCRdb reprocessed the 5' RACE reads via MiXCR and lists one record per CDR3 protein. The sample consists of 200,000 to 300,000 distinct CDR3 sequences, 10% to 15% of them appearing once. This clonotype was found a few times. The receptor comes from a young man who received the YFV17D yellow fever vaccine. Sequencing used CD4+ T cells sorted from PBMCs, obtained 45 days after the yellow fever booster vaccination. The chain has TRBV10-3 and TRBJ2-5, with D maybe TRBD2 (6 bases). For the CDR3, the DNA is TGTGCCATGAGCGGCGGGGAACGGGGAGAGACCCAGTACTTC. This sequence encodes CAMSGGERGETQYF.